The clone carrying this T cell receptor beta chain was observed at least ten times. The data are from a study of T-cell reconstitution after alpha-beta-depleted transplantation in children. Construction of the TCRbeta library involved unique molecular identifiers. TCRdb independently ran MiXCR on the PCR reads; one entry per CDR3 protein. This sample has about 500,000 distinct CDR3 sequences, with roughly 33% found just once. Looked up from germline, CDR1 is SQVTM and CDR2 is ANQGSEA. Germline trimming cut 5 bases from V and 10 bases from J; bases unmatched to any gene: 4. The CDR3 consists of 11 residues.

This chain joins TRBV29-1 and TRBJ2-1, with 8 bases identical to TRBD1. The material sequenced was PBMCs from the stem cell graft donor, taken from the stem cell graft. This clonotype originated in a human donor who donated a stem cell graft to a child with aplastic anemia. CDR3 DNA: TGCAGCGTTCAGGGGGCAGGGGAGCAGTTCTTC. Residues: CSVQGAGEQFF.